Presented here are 5 T cell receptor beta chains from one specimen sequenced in a study of cytomegalovirus exposure and HLA in healthy donors. A multiplex PCR was run with 60 Vbeta primers and 13 Jbeta primers. TCRdb keeps only in-frame clones here, not all; method: immunoSEQ multiplex PCR. The sample has about 150,000 clones; 80% to 85% are singletons. Material: PBMCs. The receptors were sampled from a boy between 2 and 10 years old in good health and CMV-seronegative.

V is TRBV5-1 and J is TRBJ2-7, with TRBD2 identical over 8 bases. The V segment lost 2 bases and the J segment 2 bases; nucleotides outside the gene matches: 6. Germline V lookup: CDR1 SGHRS, CDR2 YFSETQ. The CDR3 runs 15 residues. The CDR3 loop reads CASSFGPGLAYEQYF. Written as DNA, the CDR3 is TGCGCCAGCAGCTTCGGTCCGGGACTAGCCTACGAGCAGTACTTC.

This chain joins TRBV12-5 and TRBJ2-4, with D possibly being TRBD1 (7 bases). The CDR3 loop spans 16 amino acids. V was cut by 4 bases and J by 1 base, with 14 bases left in between. Germline assignment: CDR1 LGHNT and CDR2 FRNRAP. CDR3 region: CASGSLSGGAKNIQYF. CDR3 sequence (DNA): TGTGCTAGTGGTTCCCTCTCAGGGGGGGCCAAAAACATTCAGTACTTC.

The chain joins TRBV19 to TRBJ2-7, with D possibly matching TRBD1 (7 bases). This CDR3 region has 11 residues. Trimming stripped 8 bases from V and 5 bases from J, with 10 bases between. CDR1 is LNHDA and CDR2 is SQIVND in the germline V gene (reference sequence). DNA for the CDR3: TGTGCCAGTCAGGGGGGCCACGAGCAGTACTTC. It codes for CASQGGHEQYF.

The genes are TRBV10-3 and TRBJ2-3; a weak D match, TRBD2 (6 bases). Germline V CDR1 and CDR2: ENHRY, SYGVKD. The CDR3 spans 14 residues. V was shortened by 10 bases and J by 2 bases, with 16 bases between the two germline ends. CDR3 sequence: CATLGDFSTDTQYF. The CDR3 nucleotides read TGTGCCACCTTGGGGGACTTCTCCACAGATACGCAGTATTTT.

The chain links TRBV13 to TRBJ2-7, with D perhaps TRBD1 (5 bases). Germline CDR1 reads PRHDT; CDR2 reads FYEKMQ (reference sequence). The V and J ends lost 6 bases and 0 bases respectively, with 9 bases between them. This CDR3 contains 13 residues. CDR3 amino acids: CASRQGTSYEQYF. The CDR3 DNA sequence: TGTGCCAGCAGGCAGGGAACCTCCTACGAGCAGTACTTC.